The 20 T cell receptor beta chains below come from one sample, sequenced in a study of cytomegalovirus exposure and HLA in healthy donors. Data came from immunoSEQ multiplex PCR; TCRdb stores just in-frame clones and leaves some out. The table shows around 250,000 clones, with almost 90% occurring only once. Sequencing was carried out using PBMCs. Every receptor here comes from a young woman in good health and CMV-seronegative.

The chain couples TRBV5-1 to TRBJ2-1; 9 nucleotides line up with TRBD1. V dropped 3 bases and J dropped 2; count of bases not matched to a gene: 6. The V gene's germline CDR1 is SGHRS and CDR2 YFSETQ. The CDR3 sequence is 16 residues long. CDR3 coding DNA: TGCGCCAGCAGCTCCGCCCGGGACAGGGCCTACAATGAGCAGTTCTTC. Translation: CASSSARDRAYNEQFF.

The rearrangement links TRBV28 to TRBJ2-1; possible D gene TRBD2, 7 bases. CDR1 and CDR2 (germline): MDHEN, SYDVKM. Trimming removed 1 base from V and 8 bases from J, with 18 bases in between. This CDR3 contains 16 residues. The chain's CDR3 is CASSLFRGATTDEQFF. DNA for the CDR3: TGTGCCAGCAGTTTATTTCGGGGGGCTACTACCGATGAGCAGTTCTTC.

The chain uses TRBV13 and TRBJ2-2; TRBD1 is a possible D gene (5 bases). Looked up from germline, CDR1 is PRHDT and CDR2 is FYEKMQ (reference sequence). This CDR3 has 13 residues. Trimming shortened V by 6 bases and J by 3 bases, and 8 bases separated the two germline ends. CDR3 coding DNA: TGTGCCAGCAGTACAGGTTACACCGGGGAGCTGTTTTTT. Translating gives CASSTGYTGELFF.

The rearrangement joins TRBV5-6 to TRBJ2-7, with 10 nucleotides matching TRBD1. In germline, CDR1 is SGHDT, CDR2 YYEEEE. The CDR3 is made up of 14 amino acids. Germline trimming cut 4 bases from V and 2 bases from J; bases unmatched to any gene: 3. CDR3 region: CASSPGTGAYEQYF. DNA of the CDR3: TGTGCCAGCAGCCCCGGGACAGGGGCCTACGAGCAGTACTTC.

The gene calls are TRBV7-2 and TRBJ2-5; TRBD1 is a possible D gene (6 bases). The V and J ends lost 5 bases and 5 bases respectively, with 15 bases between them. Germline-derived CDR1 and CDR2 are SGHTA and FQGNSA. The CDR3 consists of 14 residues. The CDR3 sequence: CASSATGPWETQYF. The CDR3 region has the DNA TGTGCCAGCAGCGCGACAGGCCCCTGGGAGACCCAGTACTTC.

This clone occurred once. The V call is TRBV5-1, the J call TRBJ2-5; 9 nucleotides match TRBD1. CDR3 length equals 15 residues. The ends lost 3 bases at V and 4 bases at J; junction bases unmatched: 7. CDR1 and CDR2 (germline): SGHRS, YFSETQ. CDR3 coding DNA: TGCGCCAGCAGCTCCCCGGGACAGGGCGGAGAGACCCAGTACTTC. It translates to CASSSPGQGGETQYF. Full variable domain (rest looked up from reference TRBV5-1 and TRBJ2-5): KAGVTQTPRYLIKTRGQQVTLSCSPISGHRSVSWYQQTPGQGLQFLFEYFSETQRNKGNFPGRFSGRQFSNSRSEMNVSTLELGDSALYLCASSSPGQGGETQYFGPGTRLLVL.

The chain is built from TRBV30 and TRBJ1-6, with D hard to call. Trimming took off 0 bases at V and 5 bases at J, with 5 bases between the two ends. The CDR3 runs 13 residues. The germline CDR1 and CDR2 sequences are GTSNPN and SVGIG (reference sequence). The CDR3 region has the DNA TGTGCCTGGAGTGTACAAGATAATTCACCCCTCCACTTT. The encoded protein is CAWSVQDNSPLHF.

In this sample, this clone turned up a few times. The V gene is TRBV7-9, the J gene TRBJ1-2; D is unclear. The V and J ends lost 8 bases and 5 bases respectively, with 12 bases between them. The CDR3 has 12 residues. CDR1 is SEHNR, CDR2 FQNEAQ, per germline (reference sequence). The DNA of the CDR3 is TGTGCCAGCGCCACAGTGAAGTATGGCTACACCTTC. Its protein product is CASATVKYGYTF.

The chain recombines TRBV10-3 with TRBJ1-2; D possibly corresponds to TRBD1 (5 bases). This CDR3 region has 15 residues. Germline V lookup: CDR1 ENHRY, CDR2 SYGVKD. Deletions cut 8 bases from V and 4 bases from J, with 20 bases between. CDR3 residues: CAIGRGGPSSYGYTF. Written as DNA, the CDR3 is TGTGCCATCGGAAGGGGAGGGCCTTCCTCCTATGGCTACACCTTC.

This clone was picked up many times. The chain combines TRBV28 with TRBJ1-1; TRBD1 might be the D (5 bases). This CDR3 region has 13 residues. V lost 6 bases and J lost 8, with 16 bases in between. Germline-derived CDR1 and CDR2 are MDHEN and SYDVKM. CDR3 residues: CASRPGGGIEAFF. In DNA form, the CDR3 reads TGTGCCAGCAGACCCGGGGGAGGCATCGAAGCTTTCTTT.

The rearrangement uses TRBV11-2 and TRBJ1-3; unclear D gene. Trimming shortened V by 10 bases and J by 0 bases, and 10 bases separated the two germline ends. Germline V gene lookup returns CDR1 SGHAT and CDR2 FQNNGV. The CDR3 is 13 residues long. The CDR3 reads CATEDISGNTIYF. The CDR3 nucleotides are TGTGCCACTGAAGACATCTCTGGAAACACCATATATTTT. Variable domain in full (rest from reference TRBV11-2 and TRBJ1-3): EAGVAQSPRYKIIEKRQSVAFWCNPISGHATLYWYQQILGQGPKLLIQFQNNGVVDDSQLPKDRFSAERLKGVDSTLKIQPAKLEDSAVYLCATEDISGNTIYFGEGSWLTVV.

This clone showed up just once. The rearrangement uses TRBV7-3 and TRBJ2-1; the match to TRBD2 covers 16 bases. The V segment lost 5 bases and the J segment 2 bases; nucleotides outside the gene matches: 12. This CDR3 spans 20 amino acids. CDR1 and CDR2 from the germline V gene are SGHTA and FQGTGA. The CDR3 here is CASSTSLGLAGGQAYNEQFF. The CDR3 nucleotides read TGTGCCAGCAGCACGTCTCTGGGACTAGCGGGGGGGCAGGCCTACAATGAGCAGTTCTTC. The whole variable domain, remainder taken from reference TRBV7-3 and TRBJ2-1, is GAGVSQTPSNKVTEKGKYVELRCDPISGHTALYWYRQSLGQGPEFLIYFQGTGAADDSGLPNDRFFAVRPEGSVSTLKIQRTERGDSAVYLCASSTSLGLAGGQAYNEQFFGPGTRLTVL.

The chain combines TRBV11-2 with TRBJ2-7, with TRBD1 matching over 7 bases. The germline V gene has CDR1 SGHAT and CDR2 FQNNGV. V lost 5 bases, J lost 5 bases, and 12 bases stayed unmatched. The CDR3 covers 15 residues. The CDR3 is CASSGVNRGTHEQYF. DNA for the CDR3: TGTGCCAGCAGCGGCGTAAACAGGGGTACCCACGAGCAGTACTTC.

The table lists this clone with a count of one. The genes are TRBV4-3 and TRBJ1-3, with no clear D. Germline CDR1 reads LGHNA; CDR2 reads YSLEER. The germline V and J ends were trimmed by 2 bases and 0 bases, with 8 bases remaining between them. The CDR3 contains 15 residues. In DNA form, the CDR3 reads TGCGCCAGCAGCCAACGAGCCCTCTCTGGAAACACCATATATTTT. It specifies CASSQRALSGNTIYF.

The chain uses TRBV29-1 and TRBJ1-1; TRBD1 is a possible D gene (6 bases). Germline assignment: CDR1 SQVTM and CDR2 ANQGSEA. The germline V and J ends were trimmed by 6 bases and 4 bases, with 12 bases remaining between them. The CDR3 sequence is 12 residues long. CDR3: CSVSTGLTEAFF. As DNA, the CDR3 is TGCAGCGTGTCCACAGGGCTCACTGAAGCTTTCTTT.

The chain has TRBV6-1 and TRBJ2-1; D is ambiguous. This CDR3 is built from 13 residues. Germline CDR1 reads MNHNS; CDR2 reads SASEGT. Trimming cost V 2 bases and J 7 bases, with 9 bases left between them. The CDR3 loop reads CASSEQRLNEQFF. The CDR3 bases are TGTGCCAGCAGTGAACAGCGCCTTAATGAGCAGTTCTTC.

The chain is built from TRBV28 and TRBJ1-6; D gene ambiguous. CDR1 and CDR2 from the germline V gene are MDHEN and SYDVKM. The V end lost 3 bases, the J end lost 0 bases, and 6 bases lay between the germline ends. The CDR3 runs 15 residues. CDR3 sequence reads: CASSLRSSYNSPLHF. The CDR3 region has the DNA TGTGCCAGCAGTTTGCGGAGCTCCTATAATTCACCCCTCCACTTT.

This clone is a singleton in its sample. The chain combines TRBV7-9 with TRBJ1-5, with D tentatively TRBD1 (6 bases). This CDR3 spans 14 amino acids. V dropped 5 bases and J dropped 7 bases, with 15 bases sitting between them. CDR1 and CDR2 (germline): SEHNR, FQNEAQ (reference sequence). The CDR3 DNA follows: TGTGCCAGCAGCCTCGGACAGAAGGGGCAGCCCCAGCATTTT. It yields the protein CASSLGQKGQPQHF.

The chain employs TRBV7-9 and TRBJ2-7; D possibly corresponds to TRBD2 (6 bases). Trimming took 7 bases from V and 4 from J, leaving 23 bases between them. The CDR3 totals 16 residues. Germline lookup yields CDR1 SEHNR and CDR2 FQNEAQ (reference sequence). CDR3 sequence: CASTPRRGTGFYEQYV. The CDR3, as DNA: TGTGCCAGCACCCCCCGGCGGGGCACGGGTTTTTACGAGCAGTACGTC.

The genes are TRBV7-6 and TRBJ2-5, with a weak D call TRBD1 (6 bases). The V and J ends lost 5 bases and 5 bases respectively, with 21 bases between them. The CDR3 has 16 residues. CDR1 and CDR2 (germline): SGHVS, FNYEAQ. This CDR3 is CASSRKNFGQGETQYF. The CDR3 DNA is TGTGCCAGCAGCCGAAAAAACTTCGGCCAGGGGGAGACCCAGTACTTC.